Presented here are 23 T cell receptor beta chains from one specimen sequenced in a study of CD8 T cells in Susac syndrome. Reverse transcription of about 0.45 to 1 ug RNA was performed with random hexamers. TCRdb re-derived calls from the immunoSEQ multiplex PCR reads in MiXCR, one entry per CDR3 protein. The repertoire has approximately 200,000 distinct CDR3 sequences, approximately 90% of them found once; the top ten carry about 0.12%. The sequencing sample was made of CD8+ T cells from PBMCs. These TCRs come from a human donor with multiple sclerosis.

The chain links TRBV12-3 or TRBV12-4 to TRBJ1-2; TRBD1 matches 7 bases. This CDR3 has 16 residues. V dropped 5 bases and J dropped 4; count of bases not matched to a gene: 13. CDR3 DNA: TGTGCCAGCAGTCCTACCCGCCCGACAGGGATCTATGGCTACACCTTC. Translated: CASSPTRPTGIYGYTF.

This chain connects TRBV9 to TRBJ2-1, with 9 bases fitting TRBD2. Germline V gene data show CDR1 as SGDLS and CDR2 as YYNGEE. J lost 7 bases, V lost 0 bases, and 2 bases had no gene match. CDR3 length: 14 residues. The CDR3 region has the DNA TGTGCCAGCAGCGTAGTAGCGGGAGTTAATGAGCAGTTCTTC. It codes for CASSVVAGVNEQFF.

The chain combines TRBV27 with TRBJ1-4, with D unresolved. Per germline, CDR1 MNHEY and CDR2 SMNVEV (reference sequence). The V end was cut by 5 bases, the J end by 2 bases, with 6 bases between. The CDR3 sequence is 13 residues long. CDR3 coding DNA: TGTGCCAGCAGTATGACGACTAATGAAAAACTGTTTTTT. Amino acids: CASSMTTNEKLFF. Drawing the rest from reference TRBV27 and TRBJ1-4, the complete variable domain is EAQVTQNPRYLITVTGKKLTVTCSQNMNHEYMSWYRQDPGLGLRQIYYSMNVEVTDKGDVPEGYKVSRKEKRNFPLILESPSPNQTSLYFCASSMTTNEKLFFGSGTQLSVL.

The CDR3 nucleotides are TGTGCCAGTAGTATCGGGACGGCGTCCGAGCAGTACTTC. Translated, it gives CASSIGTASEQYF. The J gene is TRBJ2-7, the V gene TRBV19; either TRBD1 or TRBD2 may fit D (5 bases each). V was pared by 3 bases and J by 6 bases, with 12 bases between. CDR1 is LNHDA and CDR2 is SQIVND in the germline V gene (reference sequence). The CDR3 is 13 residues long.

CDR3 protein: CASSPLLYEKLFF. CDR3 nucleotide sequence: TGCGCCAGCAGCCCTCTTTTGTATGAAAAACTGTTTTTT. The chain carries TRBV4-1 and TRBJ1-4; D gene unclear. The CDR3 is made up of 13 amino acids. V was shortened by 4 bases and J by 6 bases, with 9 bases between the two germline ends. From germline, CDR1 is MGHRA and CDR2 YSYEKL.

V gene TRBV19 combines with J gene TRBJ1-5; D is possibly TRBD1 (5 bases). Germline V gene sequence: CDR1 LNHDA, CDR2 SQIVND (reference sequence). Between the trimmed V and J ends, which lost 5 bases and 0 bases, there was a span of 8 bases. The CDR3 contains 14 residues. The CDR3 sequence is CASSEDNSNQPQHF. The CDR3 DNA reads TGTGCCAGTAGTGAGGACAATAGCAATCAGCCCCAGCATTTT.

The rearrangement uses TRBV9 and TRBJ2-1, with TRBD2 matching 13 bases. Per the germline V gene, CDR1 is SGDLS and CDR2 is YYNGEE. This CDR3 contains 16 residues. After removal of 4 bases from V and 7 bases from J, the junction contained 8 bases not matched to a gene. CDR3 nucleotides: TGTGCCAGCAGCACACAACTAGCGGGAGGGGGGAATGAGCAGTTCTTC. It translates to CASSTQLAGGGNEQFF.

The chain recombines TRBV20-1 with TRBJ2-1; D not certain. In germline, CDR1 is DFQATT, CDR2 SNEGSKA (reference sequence). Trimming stripped 3 bases from V and 4 bases from J, with 7 bases between. CDR3 length: 12 amino acids. For the CDR3, the DNA is TGCAGTGCTAGTATCGCATACAATGAGCAGTTCTTC. This encodes CSASIAYNEQFF.

The chain uses TRBV9 and TRBJ2-7; tentatively, D is TRBD2 (6 bases). CDR3 length equals 12 residues. Trimming took 0 bases from V and 7 from J, leaving 8 bases between them. Germline V CDR1 and CDR2: SGDLS, YYNGEE. As DNA, the CDR3 is TGTGCCAGCAGCGTAGTCGGGGGAGAGCAGTACTTC. Residues: CASSVVGGEQYF.

The CDR3 region has the DNA TGTGCCTGGAGTGTCCCAGTGATGGGGTATCGATACACTGAAGCTTTCTTT. Translating it yields CAWSVPVMGYRYTEAFF. The chain employs TRBV30 and TRBJ1-1; D is undetermined. The CDR3 sequence is 17 residues long. V was clipped by 0 bases and J by 3 bases, with 20 bases between them. The germline gives CDR1 GTSNPN, CDR2 SVGIG (reference sequence).

The gene calls are TRBV6-6 and TRBJ2-2; D gene ambiguous. Deletions cut 1 base from V and 5 bases from J, with 5 bases between. CDR3 length equals 13 residues. Germline V gene data show CDR1 as MNHNY and CDR2 as SVGAGI (reference sequence). The DNA for the CDR3 is TGTGCCAGCAGTTACTTTAAAACCGGGGAGCTGTTTTTT. Translation: CASSYFKTGELFF.

The rearrangement links TRBV5-6 to TRBJ1-2, with 7 positions matching TRBD1. V was pared by 4 bases and J by 4 bases, with 4 bases of the junction left unmatched. Germline CDR1 and CDR2: SGHDT and YYEEEE. The CDR3 contains 13 residues. The DNA for the CDR3 is TGTGCCAGCAGCGCAGGGGGAGCCTATGGCTACACCTTC. The encoded protein is CASSAGGAYGYTF.

The chain couples TRBV5-6 to TRBJ1-1, with D unresolved. Trimming shortened V by 0 bases and J by 5 bases, and 8 bases separated the two germline ends. The CDR3 runs 13 residues. The germline gives CDR1 SGHDT, CDR2 YYEEEE. The CDR3 reads CASSLALWTEAFF. CDR3 coding DNA: TGTGCCAGCAGCTTGGCTCTTTGGACTGAAGCTTTCTTT.

This clonotype was observed once. V and J are TRBV27 and TRBJ2-7; the D gene could be TRBD1 or TRBD2 (5 bases each). Germline V gene data show CDR1 as MNHEY and CDR2 as SMNVEV (reference sequence). The CDR3 is 15 amino acids. Trimming shortened V by 0 bases and J by 3 bases, and 12 bases separated the two germline ends. The CDR3 loop reads CASSLSRAGLYEQYF. Here the CDR3 DNA reads TGTGCCAGCAGTTTATCGAGGGCAGGGCTCTACGAGCAGTACTTC.

In this sample, this clonotype turned up once. V usage is TRBV19 and J usage is TRBJ2-1; 13 bases align to TRBD2. Germline V CDR1 and CDR2: LNHDA, SQIVND (reference sequence). The V gene end was trimmed by 10 bases and the J gene end by 9 bases; junction bases not matched to a gene: 12. CDR3 size: 15 residues. The CDR3 DNA sequence: TGTGCCACCAGTGGGGGACTAGCGGGACTGAGTGAGCAGTTCTTC. It is translated as CATSGGLAGLSEQFF.

The genes are TRBV29-1 and TRBJ2-2; 13 bases are shared with TRBD2. Unmatched junction bases numbered 15, after V lost 4 bases and J lost 7 bases. Per the germline V gene, CDR1 is SQVTM and CDR2 is ANQGSEA. This CDR3 contains 18 residues. CDR3 region: CSVVPETSGRASDGELFF. Written as DNA, the CDR3 is TGCAGCGTTGTCCCTGAAACTAGCGGGAGGGCCTCGGACGGGGAGCTGTTTTTT.

This chain uses TRBV20-1 with TRBJ2-2, with a weak D call TRBD2 (5 bases). Per the germline V gene, CDR1 is DFQATT and CDR2 is SNEGSKA (reference sequence). The CDR3 contains 16 residues. V lost 0 bases, J lost 3 bases, and 14 bases lay in between. For the CDR3, the DNA is TGCAGTGCTAGAGAGGTGGGAGAACGTTACACCGGGGAGCTGTTTTTT. This codes for CSAREVGERYTGELFF.

CDR3 loop: CASSQAPQGAYNEQFF. In DNA, the CDR3 is TGTGCCAGCAGCCAAGCCCCCCAGGGAGCCTACAATGAGCAGTTCTTC. The V call is TRBV14, the J call TRBJ2-1; possibly TRBD1 or TRBD2 for D (5 bases each). Deletions cut 1 base from V and 2 bases from J, with 12 bases between. The germline gives CDR1 SGHDN, CDR2 FVKESK. This CDR3 has 16 amino acids.

The chain recombines TRBV11-1 with TRBJ2-1; 14 bases agree with TRBD2. The CDR3 totals 17 residues. In germline, CDR1 is SGHAT, CDR2 FQDESV (reference sequence). With 4 bases clipped from V and 8 bases from J, the junction kept 10 bases outside the gene matches. Here the CDR3 reads CASSSQTSGRGIDEQFF. The CDR3 DNA sequence: TGTGCCAGCAGCTCCCAGACTAGCGGGAGGGGAATCGATGAGCAGTTCTTC.

This chain links TRBV29-1 with TRBJ1-2, with D unclear. V lost 7 bases, J lost 5 bases, and 17 bases lay in between. In germline, CDR1 is SQVTM, CDR2 ANQGSEA. This CDR3 spans 13 amino acids. This CDR3 reads CSAAVPGAYGYTF. In DNA, the CDR3 is TGCAGCGCCGCAGTTCCGGGCGCATATGGCTACACCTTC.

The chain recombines TRBV9 with TRBJ2-2; 9 bases are a match to TRBD1. The junction had 9 bases not matched to a gene; V was cut back by 1 base and J by 5 bases. Germline CDR1 and CDR2: SGDLS and YYNGEE. The length of the CDR3 is 17 residues. CDR3 in amino acids: CASSVPKQGARTGELFF. The CDR3 nucleotides read TGTGCCAGCAGCGTACCAAAACAGGGGGCGCGGACCGGGGAGCTGTTTTTT.

J is TRBJ2-7 and V is TRBV6-5, with 7 bases aligning to TRBD2. CDR1 is MNHEY and CDR2 is SVGAGI in the germline V gene. This CDR3 spans 14 amino acids. V was pared by 6 bases and J by 3 bases, with 8 bases of the junction left unmatched. The chain's CDR3 is CASRTGGPFYEQYF. The CDR3 nucleotides are TGTGCCAGCAGGACGGGAGGCCCTTTCTACGAGCAGTACTTC.

The chain joins TRBV7-9 to TRBJ1-1, with 8 bases fitting TRBD1. Looked up from germline, CDR1 is SEHNR and CDR2 is FQNEAQ (reference sequence). Trimming at V came to 5 bases and at J to 6 bases, leaving 8 bases not matched to a gene. The CDR3 is 14 amino acids. The CDR3 is CASSLDREMSEAFF. CDR3 DNA sequence: TGTGCCAGCAGCCTGGACAGGGAGATGTCTGAAGCTTTCTTT. Together with reference TRBV7-9 and TRBJ1-1, the CDR3 gives the full variable domain: DTGVSQNPRHKITKRGQNVTFRCDPISEHNRLYWYRQTLGQGPEFLTYFQNEAQLEKSRLLSDRFSAERPKGSFSTLEIQRTEQGDSAMYLCASSLDREMSEAFFGQGTRLTVV.